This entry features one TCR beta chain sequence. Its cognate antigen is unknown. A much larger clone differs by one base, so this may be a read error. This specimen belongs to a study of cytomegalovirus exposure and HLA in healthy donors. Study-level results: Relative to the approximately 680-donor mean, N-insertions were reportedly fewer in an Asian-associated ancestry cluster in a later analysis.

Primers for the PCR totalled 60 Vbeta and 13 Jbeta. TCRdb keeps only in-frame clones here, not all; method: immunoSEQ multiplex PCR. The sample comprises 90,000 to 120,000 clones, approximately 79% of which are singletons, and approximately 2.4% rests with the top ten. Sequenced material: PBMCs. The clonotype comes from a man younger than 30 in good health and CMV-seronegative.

CDR3 in DNA: TGCGCCAGCAGCCAAGACAGGGTCTACGAGCAGTACTTC. Encoded protein: CASSQDRVYEQYF. V is TRBV4-3 and J is TRBJ2-7, with D possibly matching TRBD1 (5 bases). The CDR3 loop spans 13 amino acids. The V and J ends lost 0 bases and 3 bases respectively, with 6 bases between them. Per germline, CDR1 LGHNA and CDR2 YSLEER.